This record looks at one T cell receptor beta chain sequence and its context. Its antigen is undetermined. Regarding time point: sample taken at primary tumor resection. From the 5' RACE reads, TCRdb called clonotypes with MiXCR, one entry per CDR3 protein. This sample has approximately 92,000 distinct CDR3 sequences, with around 12% found just once. Germline CDR1 is SNHLY and CDR2 is FYNNEI. Between the trimmed V and J ends, which lost 6 bases and 8 bases, there was a span of 7 bases. There are 10 residues in the CDR3. This entry comes from a study of spatial heterogeneity in lung cancer. Findings and limits, study-wide: Follow-up blood showed ubiquitous expanded tumor TCRs less than blood at resection did.

This receptor was obtained from a male donor with early-stage non-small cell lung cancer. The chain carries TRBV2 and TRBJ1-2; D remains unclear. Specimen: PBMCs, collected at surgery. The CDR3 protein is CASRPDGYTF. CDR3 sequence (DNA): TGTGCCAGCAGGCCCGACGGCTACACCTTC.